This TCR beta chain was found in a study of blood T cell repertoires in COVID-19. The assay was immunoSEQ multiplex PCR, and TCRdb's table has in-frame clones only and misses some. Of 150,000 to 200,000 clones in the sample, about 80% are singletons; the top ten hold 7.5%. The germline CDR1 and CDR2 sequences are KGHSH and LQKENI. The CDR3 runs to 17 residues. V gave up 2 bases and J gave up 0 bases; unmatched junction bases: 5. This clone is termed medium-sized. Input material: PBMCs or T cells enriched from blood (not recorded which). The rearrangement joins TRBV18 to TRBJ2-2; 8 nucleotides match TRBD2. The receptor was isolated from a middle-aged man who had recovered from COVID-19. CDR3 in DNA: TGTGCCAGCTCACCAGCCAGCGGGGGACCGAACACCGGGGAGCTGTTTTTT. Translation: CASSPASGGPNTGELFF.